This TCR beta chain was captured by sequencing in a study of shared clonotypes between healthy human individuals. Sequencing was performed with immunoSEQ multiplex PCR; in TCRdb, only in-frame clones are kept and a portion is missing. The sample lists about 2.3 million clones; 85% to 95% were seen once. Adult Caucasians living in Nashville, Tennessee made up all of the donors. Trimming left V 10 bases short and J 4 bases short, with 19 bases between. The CDR3 covers 14 residues. Germline CDR1 reads SNHLY; CDR2 reads FYNNEI. The V call is TRBV2, the J call TRBJ1-2, with a tentative D call TRBD1 (5 bases). Sample: naive CD4+ T cells from PBMCs. Noted subset: CD45RA+ positively selected. The sequence derives from a young man in good health. Some clones in this sample may be carry-over from other donors' samples. The CDR3: CATSPTEGPYGYTF. CDR3 DNA sequence: TGTGCCACCTCCCCGACAGAAGGCCCCTATGGCTACACCTTC.